This T cell receptor (beta chain) came from a study of shared clonotypes between healthy human individuals. Germline V gene data show CDR1 as SGHAT and CDR2 as FQNNGV. Trimming removed 2 bases from V and 1 base from J; junction bases left unmatched: 13. This CDR3 comprises 19 residues. This clone has only one observation. Repertoires were generated with immunoSEQ multiplex PCR, while TCRdb's copy carries only in-frame clones and drops some. Altogether fewer than 1.6 million clones are present, 97% to 99% being singletons, with the ten largest covering around 0.38%. The sample consisted of naive CD4+ T cells sorted from blood. Noted subset: CD45RA+ positively selected. The rearrangement joins TRBV11-2 to TRBJ2-3; 9 bases are a match to TRBD1. This clonotype was obtained from a young man in good health. The chain's CDR3 is CASSLRWLTGGWGTDTQYF. The CDR3 nucleotides are TGTGCCAGCAGCTTAAGGTGGTTAACAGGGGGCTGGGGCACAGATACGCAGTATTTT.